Below are 23 T cell receptor beta chains sequenced from a single sample in a study of T cells after yellow fever vaccination. MiXCR was run by TCRdb on the 5' RACE reads, yielding one entry per CDR3 protein. Among under 150,000 distinct CDR3 sequences, roughly 15% were seen once, and the ten largest hold roughly 44%. The sample was CD8+ T cells sorted from PBMCs, taken 5 days after the yellow fever booster vaccination. The receptors stem from a man aged 18 to 29 who received the YFV17D yellow fever vaccine.

This clonotype has just one count. The genes are TRBV30 and TRBJ2-1; 9 positions agree with TRBD2. Unmatched junction bases numbered 9, after V lost 4 bases and J lost 2 bases. The CDR3 is 16 residues long. CDR1 is GTSNPN, CDR2 SVGIG, per germline (reference sequence). CDR3 in amino acids: CAWMPWGGGAYNEQFF. For the CDR3, the DNA is TGTGCCTGGATGCCCTGGGGCGGGGGGGCCTACAATGAGCAGTTCTTC.

The chain is built from TRBV20-1 and TRBJ2-1; D unclear. V dropped 4 bases and J dropped 0 bases, with 10 bases sitting between them. The CDR3 length is 14 residues. Germline V gene lookup returns CDR1 DFQATT and CDR2 SNEGSKA (reference sequence). The CDR3 reads CSAITLSSYNEQFF. The CDR3 region has the DNA TGCAGTGCTATCACGCTTAGCTCCTACAATGAGCAGTTCTTC.

The genes are TRBV6-2 or TRBV6-3 and TRBJ2-1; 12 nucleotides align to TRBD2. The germline V gene has CDR1 MNHEY and CDR2 SVGEGT. The CDR3 consists of 16 residues. V shed 4 bases, J shed 2 bases, and the junction held 3 bases outside the gene matches. CDR3 coding DNA: TGTGCCAGCAGTTTTCCTAGCGGGGGGGCCTACAATGAGCAGTTCTTC. This sequence encodes CASSFPSGGAYNEQFF.

This clonotype was seen only a few times. The V call is TRBV23-1, the J call TRBJ2-5; the D is unclear. Being an ORF, TRBV23-1 has a function that is uncertain. There are 15 residues in the CDR3. With 2 bases removed from V and 7 bases from J, the gap between germline ends came to 17 bases. DNA of the CDR3: TGCGCCAGCAGTCAAAGCAGGCAGAGTGGTGGGACCCAGTACTTC. Translation gives CASSQSRQSGGTQYF.

This CDR3 is CASSLSILNEQFF. DNA for the CDR3: TGTGCCAGCAGCCTCTCGATCCTAAATGAGCAGTTCTTC. The chain is built from TRBV7-8 and TRBJ2-1; no clear D. This CDR3 comprises 13 residues. V was trimmed by 5 bases and J by 7 bases, leaving 12 bases between them. Germline V gene sequence: CDR1 SGHVS, CDR2 FQNEAQ.

V is TRBV7-3 and J is TRBJ1-6; 8 bases fit TRBD1. The CDR3 covers 15 residues. Germline V gene lookup returns CDR1 SGHTA and CDR2 FQGTGA. J was trimmed by 7 bases and V by 2 bases; bases with no gene match: 4. This CDR3 is CASSLGQGSNSPLHF. The CDR3 coding sequence is TGTGCCAGCAGCTTAGGACAGGGTTCGAATTCACCCCTCCACTTT.

This clonotype was found a few times. The J gene is TRBJ2-4, the V gene TRBV4-1; D unresolved. CDR1 MGHRA and CDR2 YSYEKL come from the germline V gene. This CDR3 contains 12 residues. V dropped 2 bases and J dropped 5 bases, with 4 bases sitting between them. CDR3 in amino acids: CASSQYQNIQYF. The CDR3 DNA sequence: TGCGCCAGCAGCCAATACCAAAACATTCAGTACTTC.

This clonotype came up a few times. V and J are TRBV11-2 and TRBJ2-7; D is ambiguous. Germline CDR1 is SGHAT and CDR2 is FQNNGV. This CDR3 is 13 amino acids long. Trimming shortened V by 2 bases and J by 3 bases, and 8 bases separated the two germline ends. DNA of the CDR3: TGTGCCAGCAGCTTATATCGAGGCTACGAGCAGTACGTC. Amino acids: CASSLYRGYEQYV.

Only a few counts were recorded for this clonotype. The J gene is TRBJ2-7, the V gene TRBV7-8; D is unresolved. In germline, CDR1 is SGHVS, CDR2 FQNEAQ. Trimming took 6 bases from V and 1 from J, leaving 10 bases between them. This CDR3 region has 13 residues. The CDR3 spells CASSHAASYEQYF. DNA of the CDR3: TGTGCCAGCAGTCACGCCGCATCCTACGAGCAGTACTTC.

This clonotype was detected only a few times. Here the CDR3 DNA reads TGTGCCAGTCGAAGGGACCAGCGGGAGATGAATGAGCAGTTCTTC. Translated: CASRRDQREMNEQFF. The chain joins TRBV6-5 to TRBJ2-1; TRBD2 matches 8 bases. The germline gives CDR1 MNHEY, CDR2 SVGAGI. The junction had 14 bases not matched to a gene; V was cut back by 9 bases and J by 7 bases. The CDR3 loop spans 15 amino acids.

This clonotype was observed a few times. The chain combines TRBV4-1 with TRBJ2-3, with D uncertain. The CDR3 totals 17 residues. CDR1 and CDR2 (germline): MGHRA, YSYEKL. V lost 1 base to trimming and J lost 4 bases, with 18 bases between them. The CDR3 nucleotides read TGCGCCAGCAGCCAAGTTGCTATGGGTATGGTCGCAGATACGCAGTATTTT. Protein product: CASSQVAMGMVADTQYF.

This clonotype showed up many times. V and J are TRBV5-1 and TRBJ2-1, with 12 positions matching TRBD2. J was trimmed by 4 bases and V by 3 bases; bases with no gene match: 2. The CDR3 has 15 amino acids. Germline V gives CDR1 SGHRS, CDR2 YFSETQ. The DNA for the CDR3 is TGCGCCAGCAGCTCCGGACTAGCGGGGTACAATGAGCAGTTCTTC. Protein: CASSSGLAGYNEQFF.

V gene TRBV5-4 combines with J gene TRBJ1-6; no clear D. The CDR3 extends over 16 amino acids. CDR1 is SGHNT, CDR2 YYREEE, per germline (reference sequence). V was cut by 4 bases and J by 3 bases, with 14 bases left in between. CDR3 sequence reads: CASSRGTAFYNSPLHF. DNA for the CDR3: TGTGCCAGCAGCCGTGGCACAGCTTTCTATAATTCACCCCTCCACTTT.

The rearrangement joins TRBV12-3 or TRBV12-4 to TRBJ2-3; D is perhaps TRBD1 (5 bases). The CDR3 totals 14 residues. V was cut by 4 bases and J by 3 bases, with 11 bases left in between. This chain's CDR3 is CASSSVGRTDTQYF. CDR3 DNA sequence: TGTGCCAGCAGTTCCGTGGGGCGTACAGATACGCAGTATTTT.

J is TRBJ2-3 and V is TRBV20-1; D not certain. The CDR3 has 14 residues. The V end lost 0 bases, the J end lost 8 bases, and 15 bases lay between the germline ends. Looked up from germline, CDR1 is DFQATT and CDR2 is SNEGSKA (reference sequence). The CDR3 loop reads CSAREPLGLRTQYF. The CDR3 nucleotides are TGCAGTGCTAGAGAACCCCTCGGGCTGCGTACGCAGTATTTT.

The genes are TRBV7-2 and TRBJ1-5, with D perhaps TRBD1 (5 bases). The CDR3 extends over 15 amino acids. V lost 2 bases, J lost 3 bases, and 11 bases lay in between. In germline, CDR1 is SGHTA, CDR2 FQGNSA. The CDR3 DNA reads TGTGCCAGCAGCTTACGGGACGGCCTCAATCAGCCCCAGCATTTT. Amino acid sequence: CASSLRDGLNQPQHF.

V and J are TRBV6-2 or TRBV6-3 and TRBJ2-3; the D gene could be TRBD1 or TRBD2 (5 bases each). V gave up 0 bases and J gave up 3 bases, with 13 bases separating them. This CDR3 is 16 amino acids long. CDR1 is MNHEY, CDR2 SVGEGT, per germline. The CDR3 region is CASSYSSRGRTDTQYF. CDR3 sequence (DNA): TGTGCCAGCAGTTACTCGAGCCGGGGCCGTACAGATACGCAGTATTTT.

The V call is TRBV10-3, the J call TRBJ2-1; 12 nucleotides align to TRBD1. Germline lookup yields CDR1 ENHRY and CDR2 SYGVKD. CDR3 length equals 15 residues. V lost 6 bases, J lost 6 bases, and 6 bases stayed unmatched. The CDR3 region is CAISSGTGGINEQFF. CDR3 nucleotide sequence: TGTGCCATCAGCTCCGGGACAGGGGGCATCAATGAGCAGTTCTTC.

The V and J genes are TRBV12-3 or TRBV12-4 and TRBJ2-1, with 7 bases fitting TRBD2. V was clipped by 3 bases and J by 3 bases; unmatched bases: 2. This CDR3 region has 14 residues. The CDR3 nucleotides are TGTGCCAGCAGTTTCACGGGGGGCTACAATGAGCAGTTCTTC. It codes for CASSFTGGYNEQFF.

The chain links TRBV4-1 to TRBJ2-7, with D perhaps TRBD2 (6 bases). Deletions cut 4 bases from V and 1 base from J, with 11 bases between. CDR1 MGHRA and CDR2 YSYEKL come from the germline V gene. The CDR3 spans 14 residues. The CDR3 sequence: CASSREDYSYEQYF. Written as DNA, the CDR3 is TGCGCCAGCAGCCGCGAGGACTATTCCTACGAGCAGTACTTC.

The chain uses TRBV19 and TRBJ2-7, with 8 bases lining up with TRBD1. Germline V lookup: CDR1 LNHDA, CDR2 SQIVND (reference sequence). CDR3 length equals 14 residues. Unmatched junction bases numbered 4, after V lost 3 bases and J lost 3 bases. Written as DNA, the CDR3 is TGTGCCAGTAGTATTGCAGGGGGCGGCTACGAGCAGTACTTC. It encodes CASSIAGGGYEQYF.

The chain uses TRBV12-3 or TRBV12-4 and TRBJ1-2; D gene ambiguous. Trimming removed 1 base at V and 5 bases at J, with 8 bases between. The CDR3 loop spans 13 amino acids. The CDR3 nucleotides read TGTGCCAGCAGTTTAGAAGGGTTTTATGGCTACACCTTC. Amino acid sequence: CASSLEGFYGYTF.

The chain links TRBV29-1 to TRBJ2-5; unclear D gene. The length of the CDR3 is 13 residues. V gave up 7 bases and J gave up 5 bases, with 17 bases separating them. Germline V gene sequence: CDR1 SQVTM, CDR2 ANQGSEA. CDR3 in DNA: TGCAGCGCGGTCGGACCGGTGGTTGAGACCCAGTACTTC. Translating it yields CSAVGPVVETQYF.